This T cell receptor beta chain was observed in a study of blood T cell repertoires in COVID-19. Turning to the study itself: Spain, Italy and the United States supplied samples that represented acute and convalescent COVID-19.

TCRdb's copy holds only in-frame clones and misses some; the assay was immunoSEQ multiplex PCR. The table has a few hundred thousand clones, about 88% seen once. With 4 bases clipped from V and 4 bases from J, the junction kept 4 bases outside the gene matches. This CDR3 spans 16 amino acids. Germline V CDR1 and CDR2: KGHDR, SFDVKD. The sequencing sample was made of PBMCs or T cells enriched from blood (not recorded which). This sequence originates from a woman aged 55-69 years in a cohort exposed to, infected with or recovered from COVID-19 (not recorded which). The V call is TRBV24-1, the J call TRBJ2-1; the match to TRBD2 covers 12 bases. CDR3 sequence reads: CATSDPSGRGYNEQFF. Here the CDR3 DNA reads TGTGCCACCAGTGACCCTAGCGGGAGGGGGTACAATGAGCAGTTCTTC.